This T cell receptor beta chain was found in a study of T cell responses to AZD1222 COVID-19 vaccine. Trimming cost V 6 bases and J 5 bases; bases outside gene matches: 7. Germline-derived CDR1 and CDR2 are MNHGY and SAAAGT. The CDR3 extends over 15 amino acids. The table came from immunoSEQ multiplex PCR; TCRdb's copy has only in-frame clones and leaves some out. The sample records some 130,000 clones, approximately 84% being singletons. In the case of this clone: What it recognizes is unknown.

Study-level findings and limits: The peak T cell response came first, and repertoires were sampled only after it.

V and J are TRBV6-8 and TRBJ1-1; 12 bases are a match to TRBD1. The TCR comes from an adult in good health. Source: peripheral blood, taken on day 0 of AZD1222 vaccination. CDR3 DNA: TGTGCCAGCAGAACGGGACAGGGGGCATCGACTGAAGCTTTCTTT. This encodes CASRTGQGASTEAFF.